This T cell receptor beta chain stems from a study of blood T cell repertoires in COVID-19. Method: immunoSEQ multiplex PCR; TCRdb's copy keeps in-frame clones and lacks some. This sample yields a few hundred thousand clones, of which just under 90% are seen a single time; 5.5% to 8% belongs to the top ten. The receptor was isolated from a man in his sixties who had recovered from COVID-19. The sequenced material came from peripheral blood.

Here the CDR3 reads CASNPGGTAYEQYF. The DNA for the CDR3 is TGTGCCAGCAACCCAGGGGGGACAGCCTACGAGCAGTACTTC. V gene TRBV28 combines with J gene TRBJ2-7; maybe TRBD1 (7 bases). V lost 7 bases to trimming and J lost 2 bases, with 15 bases between them. The CDR3 runs to 14 residues. Germline CDR1 and CDR2: MDHEN and SYDVKM. The whole variable domain, remainder taken from reference TRBV28 and TRBJ2-7, is DVKVTQSSRYLVKRTGEKVFLECVQDMDHENMFWYRQDPGLGLRLIYFSYDVKMKEKGDIPEGYSVSREKKERFSLILESASTNQTSMYLCASNPGGTAYEQYFGPGTRLTVT.